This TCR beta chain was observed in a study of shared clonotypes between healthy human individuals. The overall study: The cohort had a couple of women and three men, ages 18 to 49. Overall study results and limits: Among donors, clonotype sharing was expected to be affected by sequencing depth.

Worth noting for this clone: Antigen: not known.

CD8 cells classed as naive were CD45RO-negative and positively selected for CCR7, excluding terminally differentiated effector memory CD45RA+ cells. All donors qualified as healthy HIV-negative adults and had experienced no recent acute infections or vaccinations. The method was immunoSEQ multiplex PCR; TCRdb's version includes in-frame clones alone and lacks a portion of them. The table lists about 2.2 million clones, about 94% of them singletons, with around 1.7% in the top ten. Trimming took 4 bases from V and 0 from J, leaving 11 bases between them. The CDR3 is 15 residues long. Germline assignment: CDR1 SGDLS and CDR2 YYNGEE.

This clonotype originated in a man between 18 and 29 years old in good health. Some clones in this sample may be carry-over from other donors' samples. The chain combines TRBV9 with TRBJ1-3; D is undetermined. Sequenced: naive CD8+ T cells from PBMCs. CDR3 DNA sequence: TGTGCCAGCAGCCCCCAGAGAAGCTCTGGAAACACCATATATTTT. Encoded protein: CASSPQRSSGNTIYF.